These T cell receptor beta chains were read from a single sample in a study of CD8 T cells in Susac syndrome. TCRdb re-derived calls from the immunoSEQ multiplex PCR reads in MiXCR, one entry per CDR3 protein. The table lists about 90,000 distinct CDR3 sequences, approximately 92% of them singletons, with approximately 0.31% in the top ten. Sequencing input: CD8+ T cells from PBMCs. These receptors originate from a human donor in good health. CDR3s include the opening cysteine and the closing phenylalanine or tryptophan. Each record gives: CDR3 DNA, CDR3 protein, clone size, V gene, D gene, J gene. A D gene is named only where the DNA matches it firmly. A row's size may be missing; if present it is once, few, many or a size class.

DNA: TGTGCCAGCAGCTTAGGTCTAGGATATGAGCAGTTCTTC; CDR3: CASSLGLGYEQFF; size: -; V: TRBV7-6; D: -; J: TRBJ2-1
DNA: TGTGCCAGCAGCTCGTACAGGGAGGACGAGCAGTACTTC; CDR3: CASSSYREDEQYF; size: once; V: TRBV13; D: -; J: TRBJ2-7
DNA: TGTGCCAGCAGTGAAGAACAGGGGTTCGAGACCCAGTACTTC; CDR3: CASSEEQGFETQYF; size: -; V: TRBV6-1; D: TRBD1; J: TRBJ2-5
DNA: TGTGCCACGAGGGACAGTATCGGGCAGCCCCAGCATTTT; CDR3: CATRDSIGQPQHF; size: -; V: TRBV15; D: TRBD1; J: TRBJ1-5
DNA: TGCAGTGCTAGGAACAGGGAATACGAGCAGTACTTC; CDR3: CSARNREYEQYF; size: -; V: TRBV20-1; D: -; J: TRBJ2-7
DNA: TGTGCCAGCAGCTTCCAGGGTTATAGCAATCAGCCCCAGCATTTT; CDR3: CASSFQGYSNQPQHF; size: -; V: TRBV5-8; D: -; J: TRBJ1-5
DNA: TGTGCCAGCAGCGCCGGGACAGGAGGCTACGAGCAGTACTTC; CDR3: CASSAGTGGYEQYF; size: -; V: TRBV9; D: TRBD1; J: TRBJ2-7
DNA: TGCAGCGTGGCGGGACTCCTGACCTACGAGCAGTACTTC; CDR3: CSVAGLLTYEQYF; size: -; V: TRBV29-1; D: -; J: TRBJ2-7
DNA: TGTGCCAGTAGTATTGGACCGAGCTACACCTTC; CDR3: CASSIGPSYTF; size: -; V: TRBV19; D: -; J: TRBJ1-2
DNA: TGTGCCATCAGTGAGGAGCTAAACACTGAAGCTTTCTTT; CDR3: CAISEELNTEAFF; size: -; V: TRBV10-3; D: -; J: TRBJ1-1
DNA: TGTGCCAGCAGTTCCCGACAGTTGGGGGAGACCCAGTACTTC; CDR3: CASSSRQLGETQYF; size: -; V: TRBV28; D: -; J: TRBJ2-5
DNA: TGCAGTGCTAGAGATCAGGGACAGCGAGCCGAGCAGTACTTC; CDR3: CSARDQGQRAEQYF; size: -; V: TRBV20-1; D: TRBD1; J: TRBJ2-7
DNA: TGTGCCGCGGAGCGGGGACGCACAGATACGCAGTATTTT; CDR3: CAAERGRTDTQYF; size: -; V: TRBV2; D: TRBD2; J: TRBJ2-3
DNA: TGTGCCAGCAGCTCGCGGGCGTCCGGGGCCAACGTCCTGACTTTC; CDR3: CASSSRASGANVLTF; size: -; V: TRBV13; D: -; J: TRBJ2-6
DNA: TGCAGCGTGGATAGGGGGGCCGGGGAGCTGTTTTTT; CDR3: CSVDRGAGELFF; size: -; V: TRBV29-1; D: -; J: TRBJ2-2
DNA: TGTGCCAGCACCGCACTAGCGGGGTACACAGATACGCAGTATTTT; CDR3: CASTALAGYTDTQYF; size: -; V: TRBV2; D: TRBD2; J: TRBJ2-3
DNA: TGTGCCAGCAGTACGGTGAATCAGCCCCAGCATTTT; CDR3: CASSTVNQPQHF; size: -; V: TRBV6-2/TRBV6-3; D: -; J: TRBJ1-5
DNA: TGCAGTGCTAGAGTTGGTCACGGGGAGCTGTTTTTT; CDR3: CSARVGHGELFF; size: -; V: TRBV20-1; D: -; J: TRBJ2-2
DNA: TGTGCCAGCAGGGGCGGGGGGCTTTATGAGCAGTTCTTC; CDR3: CASRGGGLYEQFF; size: -; V: TRBV6-6; D: TRBD2; J: TRBJ2-1
DNA: TGCAGCGTGGACAGGGCTGGCGAGCAGTACTTC; CDR3: CSVDRAGEQYF; size: few; V: TRBV29-1; D: TRBD1; J: TRBJ2-7
DNA: TGTGCCAGCAGCCCCCCGGCACAGGGCCCACCGGATGGCTACACCTTC; CDR3: CASSPPAQGPPDGYTF; size: -; V: TRBV7-9; D: -; J: TRBJ1-2
DNA: TGTGCCAGCGGATACTCTCGAGGACCTTCGAACACTGAAGCTTTCTTT; CDR3: CASGYSRGPSNTEAFF; size: -; V: TRBV3-1; D: -; J: TRBJ1-1
DNA: TGTGCCAGCCATGTGGAAGGGGGGATCCCTCCTGAAGCTTTCTTT; CDR3: CASHVEGGIPPEAFF; size: -; V: TRBV6-5; D: -; J: TRBJ1-1
DNA: TGCAGCGTGCGTGGACTAGCGGGGGGCACAGATACGCAGTATTTT; CDR3: CSVRGLAGGTDTQYF; size: -; V: TRBV29-1; D: TRBD2; J: TRBJ2-3
DNA: TGTGCAAGTCGCACCAGACTAGCGGGCCAAGAGACCCAGTACTTC; CDR3: CASRTRLAGQETQYF; size: -; V: TRBV12-2; D: -; J: TRBJ2-5
DNA: TGTGCCAGCAGTTGGACAGGGAACACTGAAGCTTTCTTT; CDR3: CASSWTGNTEAFF; size: few; V: TRBV27; D: TRBD1; J: TRBJ1-1
DNA: TGCAGCGTTGAACGGGGGGACAGGTACCAAGAGACCCAGTACTTC; CDR3: CSVERGDRYQETQYF; size: -; V: TRBV29-1; D: -; J: TRBJ2-5
DNA: TGCAGCGTGCTCGGACAGGTGAACACTGAAGCTTTCTTT; CDR3: CSVLGQVNTEAFF; size: -; V: TRBV29-1; D: TRBD1; J: TRBJ1-1
DNA: TGTGCCAGCACCAACATCGCGGGGAACAGGGATTCCGGGGAGCTGTTTTTT; CDR3: CASTNIAGNRDSGELFF; size: -; V: TRBV12-3/TRBV12-4; D: -; J: TRBJ2-2
DNA: TGTGCCAGCGGACTAGCGGGGGGGCCAGATACGCAGTATTTT; CDR3: CASGLAGGPDTQYF; size: -; V: TRBV6-1; D: TRBD2; J: TRBJ2-3
DNA: TGTGCCAGCAGTCCTAGCGGTCCGTACAATGAGCAGTTCTTC; CDR3: CASSPSGPYNEQFF; size: once; V: TRBV6-5; D: TRBD2; J: TRBJ2-1
DNA: TGTGCCAGCAGCTTGAACGTGGGCACTGAAGCTTTCTTT; CDR3: CASSLNVGTEAFF; size: few; V: TRBV7-3; D: -; J: TRBJ1-1
DNA: TGTGCCAGCAGCTTAGGAGGGATGGTGGGAGAAGCTTTCTTT; CDR3: CASSLGGMVGEAFF; size: -; V: TRBV7-8; D: -; J: TRBJ1-1
DNA: TGTGCCAGCAGCTTAGGTTTTGGCTCCCCCAATGAGCAGTTCTTC; CDR3: CASSLGFGSPNEQFF; size: -; V: TRBV13; D: -; J: TRBJ2-1
DNA: TGTGCCAGCAGTTTAGGGGTCACCACAGATACGCAGTATTTT; CDR3: CASSLGVTTDTQYF; size: -; V: TRBV27; D: -; J: TRBJ2-3
DNA: TGCAGTGCTAGACTCCCGGGTGCTAACTATGGCTACACCTTC; CDR3: CSARLPGANYGYTF; size: -; V: TRBV20-1; D: -; J: TRBJ1-2
DNA: TGTGCCAGCAGTGACTCGACAGGGGGCAATTCACCCCTCCACTTT; CDR3: CASSDSTGGNSPLHF; size: -; V: TRBV6-5; D: TRBD1; J: TRBJ1-6
DNA: TGCAGTGCTAGAGACAGGCCTACCTACGAGCAGTACTTC; CDR3: CSARDRPTYEQYF; size: -; V: TRBV20-1; D: -; J: TRBJ2-7
DNA: TGTGCCATCAGGACAGGGGACCTCGACGAGCAGTACTTC; CDR3: CAIRTGDLDEQYF; size: -; V: TRBV10-3; D: TRBD1; J: TRBJ2-7
DNA: TGTGCCAGCAGCCAAGAGGGTAGCGGGGGGGCAGAGACCCAGTACTTC; CDR3: CASSQEGSGGAETQYF; size: few; V: TRBV4-2; D: TRBD2; J: TRBJ2-5
DNA: TGTGCCAGCAGTCGCCTCGGACTAGCGGGGGGCGAAGAGACCCAGTACTTC; CDR3: CASSRLGLAGGEETQYF; size: -; V: TRBV6-2/TRBV6-3; D: TRBD2; J: TRBJ2-5
DNA: TGTGCCAGTCTTGGACAGAGCTCCTACAATGAGCAGTTCTTC; CDR3: CASLGQSSYNEQFF; size: -; V: TRBV2; D: -; J: TRBJ2-1
DNA: TGTGCCAGCAGTTTATCGGACGGGAGGAACTATGGCTACACCTTC; CDR3: CASSLSDGRNYGYTF; size: -; V: TRBV27; D: -; J: TRBJ1-2
DNA: TGTGCCAGTAGTGTAGACAGAACTAACTATGGCTACACCTTC; CDR3: CASSVDRTNYGYTF; size: few; V: TRBV19; D: -; J: TRBJ1-2
DNA: TGTGCCAGCAGCGCCGGGACATCGAACACTGAAGCTTTCTTT; CDR3: CASSAGTSNTEAFF; size: -; V: TRBV9; D: -; J: TRBJ1-1